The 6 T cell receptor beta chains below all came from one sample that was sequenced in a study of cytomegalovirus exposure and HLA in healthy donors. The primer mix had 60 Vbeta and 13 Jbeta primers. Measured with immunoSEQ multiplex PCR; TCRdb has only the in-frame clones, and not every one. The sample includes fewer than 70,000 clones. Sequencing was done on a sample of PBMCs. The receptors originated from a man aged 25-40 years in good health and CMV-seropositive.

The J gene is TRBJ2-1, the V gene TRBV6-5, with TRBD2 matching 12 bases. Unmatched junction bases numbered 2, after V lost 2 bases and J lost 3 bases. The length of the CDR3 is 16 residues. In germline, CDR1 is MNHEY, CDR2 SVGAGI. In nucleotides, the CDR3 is TGTGCCAGCAGTTACACGGGACTAGCGGGCTACAATGAGCAGTTCTTC. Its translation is CASSYTGLAGYNEQFF.

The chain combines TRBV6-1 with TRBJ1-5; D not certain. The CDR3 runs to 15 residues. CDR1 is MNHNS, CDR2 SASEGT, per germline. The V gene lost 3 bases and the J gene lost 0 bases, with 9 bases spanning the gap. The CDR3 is CASSEYGYSNQPQHF. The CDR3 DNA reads TGTGCCAGCAGTGAGTACGGGTATAGCAATCAGCCCCAGCATTTT.

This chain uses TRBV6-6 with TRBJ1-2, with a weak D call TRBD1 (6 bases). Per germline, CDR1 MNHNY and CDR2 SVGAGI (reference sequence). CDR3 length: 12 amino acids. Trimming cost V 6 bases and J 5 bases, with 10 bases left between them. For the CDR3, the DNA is TGTGCCAGCAGCCCGAGGGGGTATGGCTACACCTTC. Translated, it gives CASSPRGYGYTF.

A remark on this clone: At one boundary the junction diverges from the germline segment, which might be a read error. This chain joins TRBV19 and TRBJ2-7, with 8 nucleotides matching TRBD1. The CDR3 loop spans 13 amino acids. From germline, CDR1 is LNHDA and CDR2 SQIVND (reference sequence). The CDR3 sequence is CASSTLLGQGENF. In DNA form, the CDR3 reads TGTGCCAGTAGTACTCTCCTTGGACAGGGCGAAAACTTC. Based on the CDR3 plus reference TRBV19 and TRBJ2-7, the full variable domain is DGGITQSPKYLFRKEGQNVTLSCEQNLNHDAMYWYRQDPGQGLRLIYYSQIVNDFQKGDIAEGYSVSREKKESFPLTVTSAQKNPTAFYLCASSTLLGQGENFGPGTRLTVT.

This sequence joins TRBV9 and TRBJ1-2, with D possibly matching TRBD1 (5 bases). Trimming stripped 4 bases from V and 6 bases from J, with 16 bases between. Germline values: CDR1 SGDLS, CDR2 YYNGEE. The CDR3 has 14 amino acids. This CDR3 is CASSPTGGMHGYTF. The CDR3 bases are TGTGCCAGCAGCCCCACGGGGGGTATGCATGGCTACACCTTC.

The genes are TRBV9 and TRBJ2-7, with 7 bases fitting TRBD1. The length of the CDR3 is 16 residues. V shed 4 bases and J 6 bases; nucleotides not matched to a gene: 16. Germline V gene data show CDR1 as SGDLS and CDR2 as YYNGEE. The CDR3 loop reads CASSIHDRDRVREQYF. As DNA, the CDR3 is TGTGCCAGCAGCATCCACGACAGGGACCGGGTCCGCGAGCAGTACTTC.